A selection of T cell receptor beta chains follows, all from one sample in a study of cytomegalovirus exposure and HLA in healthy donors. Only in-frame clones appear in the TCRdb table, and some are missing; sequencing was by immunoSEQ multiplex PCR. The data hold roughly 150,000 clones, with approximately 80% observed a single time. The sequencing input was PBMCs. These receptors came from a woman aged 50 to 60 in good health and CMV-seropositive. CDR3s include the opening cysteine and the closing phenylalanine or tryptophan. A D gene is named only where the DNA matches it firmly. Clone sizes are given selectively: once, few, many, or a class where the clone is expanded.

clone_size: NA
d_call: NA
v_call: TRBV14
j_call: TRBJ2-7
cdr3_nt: TGTGCCAGCAGCCAAGATCGCCCAGGGCGTTTCTACGAGCAGTACTTC
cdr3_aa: CASSQDRPGRFYEQYF

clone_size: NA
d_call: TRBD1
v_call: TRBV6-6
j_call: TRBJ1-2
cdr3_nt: TGTGCCAGCAGTAAACGGGACAGTCGTTATGGCTACACCTTC
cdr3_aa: CASSKRDSRYGYTF

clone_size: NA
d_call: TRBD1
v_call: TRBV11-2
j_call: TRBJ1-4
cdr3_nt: TGTGCCAGCAGCCCTTTTACAGGGGGCGATGCAAAACTGTTTTTT
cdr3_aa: CASSPFTGGDAKLFF

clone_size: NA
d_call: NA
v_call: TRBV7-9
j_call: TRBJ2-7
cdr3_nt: TGTTCCAGCAGCCAGGGGTTACACGAGCAGTACTTC
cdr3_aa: CSSSQGLHEQYF

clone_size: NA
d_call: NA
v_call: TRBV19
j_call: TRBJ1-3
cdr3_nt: TGTGCCAGTAGTACTCGAGAGGGTACTGGAAACACCATATATTTT
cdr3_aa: CASSTREGTGNTIYF

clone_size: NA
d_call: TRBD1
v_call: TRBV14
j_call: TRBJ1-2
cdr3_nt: TGTGCCAGCAGCCAAGTTACAGGGGCCCCTAACTATGGCTACACCTTC
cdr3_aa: CASSQVTGAPNYGYTF

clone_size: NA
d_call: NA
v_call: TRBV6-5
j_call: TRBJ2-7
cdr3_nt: TGTGCCAGCAGACCCGGGGACTCCCTTTTTTACGAGCAGTACTTC
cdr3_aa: CASRPGDSLFYEQYF

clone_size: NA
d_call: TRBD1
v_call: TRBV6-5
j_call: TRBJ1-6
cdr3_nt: TGTGCCAGCAGTTACGCGACGACAGGGGCTAATTCACCCCTCCACTTT
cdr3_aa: CASSYATTGANSPLHF

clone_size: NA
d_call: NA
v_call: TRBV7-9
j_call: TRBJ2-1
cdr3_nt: TGTGCCAGCACCCCCCGGAATGAGCAGTTCTTC
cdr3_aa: CASTPRNEQFF

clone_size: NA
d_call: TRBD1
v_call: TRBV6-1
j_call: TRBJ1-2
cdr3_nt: TGTGCCAGCAGTGGGGGACAGGGTAACTATGGCTACACCTTC
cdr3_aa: CASSGGQGNYGYTF

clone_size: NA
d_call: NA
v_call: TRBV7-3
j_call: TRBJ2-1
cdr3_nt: TGTGCCAGCAGCTTAGGAGCACGCGAGCAGTTCTTC
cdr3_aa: CASSLGAREQFF

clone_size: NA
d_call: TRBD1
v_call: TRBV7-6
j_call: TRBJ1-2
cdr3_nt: TGTGCCAGCAGCTTAAGTCCATGGAGGGGGCAAAGTTCTAACTATGGCTACACCTTC
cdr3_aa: CASSLSPWRGQSSNYGYTF

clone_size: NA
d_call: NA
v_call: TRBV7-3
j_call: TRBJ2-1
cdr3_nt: TGTGCCAGCAGCATAACACTTTACAATGAGCAGTTCTTC
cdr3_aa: CASSITLYNEQFF

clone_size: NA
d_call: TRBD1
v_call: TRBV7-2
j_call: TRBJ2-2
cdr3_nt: TGTGCCAGCAGCTTCAGGGGGCGCGGGGTTAGGGGGGAGCTGTTTTTT
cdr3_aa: CASSFRGRGVRGELFF

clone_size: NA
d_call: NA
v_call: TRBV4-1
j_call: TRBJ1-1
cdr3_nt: TGCGCCAGCAGCCTGGGGCTGAACACTGAAGCTTTCTTT
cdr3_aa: CASSLGLNTEAFF

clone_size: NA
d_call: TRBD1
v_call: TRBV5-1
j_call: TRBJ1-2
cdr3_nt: TGCGCCAGCAGCGGAGGGACAGAGGATGGCTACACCTTC
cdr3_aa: CASSGGTEDGYTF

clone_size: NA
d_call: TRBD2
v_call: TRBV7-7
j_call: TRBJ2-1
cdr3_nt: TGTGCCAGCAGCGCAGCGGGGGTCCTTAACAATGAGCAGTTCTTC
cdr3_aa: CASSAAGVLNNEQFF

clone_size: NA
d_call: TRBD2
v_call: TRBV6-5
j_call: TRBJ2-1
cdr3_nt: TGTGCCAGCAGTCTAGGACTAGCGGACAATGAGCAGTTCTTC
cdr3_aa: CASSLGLADNEQFF

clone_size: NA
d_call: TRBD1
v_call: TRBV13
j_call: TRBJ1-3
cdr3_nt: TGTGCCAGCAGCACTAGACAGGGGGCTCGAAACACCATATATTTT
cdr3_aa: CASSTRQGARNTIYF

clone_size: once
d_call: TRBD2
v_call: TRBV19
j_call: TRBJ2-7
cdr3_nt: TGTGCCAGTAGTATAGCGGGACTAGGGGACTACGAGCAGTACTTC
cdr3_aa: CASSIAGLGDYEQYF

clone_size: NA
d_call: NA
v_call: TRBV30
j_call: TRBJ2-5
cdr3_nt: TGTGCCTGGAGATCAGGCGGGTTCGGGACCCAGTACTTC
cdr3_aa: CAWRSGGFGTQYF

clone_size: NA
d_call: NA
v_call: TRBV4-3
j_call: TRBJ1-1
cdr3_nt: TGCGCCAGCAGCCAAGATGGGCTTGGCACTGAAGCTTTCTTT
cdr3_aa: CASSQDGLGTEAFF

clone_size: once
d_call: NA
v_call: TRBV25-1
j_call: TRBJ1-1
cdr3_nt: TGTGCCAGCAGGGGGCCCAGGGGCACTGAAGCTTTCTTT
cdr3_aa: CASRGPRGTEAFF

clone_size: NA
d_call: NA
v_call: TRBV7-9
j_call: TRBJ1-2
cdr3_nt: TGTGCCAGCAGCTTATCGGCTCCGGGGGAAGAAGGCTACACCTTC
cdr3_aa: CASSLSAPGEEGYTF

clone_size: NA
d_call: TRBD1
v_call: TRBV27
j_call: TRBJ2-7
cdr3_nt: TGTGCCAGCAGTTTAGGGACAGGGTCCTACGAGCAGTACTTC
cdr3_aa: CASSLGTGSYEQYF

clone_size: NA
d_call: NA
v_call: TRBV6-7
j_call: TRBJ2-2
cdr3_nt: TGTGCCAGCAGTTACCTGCGGGGCACCGGGGAGCTGTTTTTT
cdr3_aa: CASSYLRGTGELFF